This is a list of T cell receptor beta chains from one sample in a study of T cell responses to AZD1222 COVID-19 vaccine. Clones were sequenced by immunoSEQ multiplex PCR, and TCRdb holds only the in-frame ones, with some missing. The sample shows roughly 120,000 clones, 65% to 90% of them seen only once. This material consisted of peripheral blood, taken on day 0 of AZD1222 vaccination. Source of these receptors: an adult in good health. The CDR3 runs from the conserved cysteine through the conserved F or W. A D gene is named only where the DNA matches it firmly. For some rows the clone size is stated as once, few or many, or as a class when expanded; others skip it.

TRBD1	TRBV7-9	.	TRBJ2-7	TGTGCCAGCAGCTTGTCGGGACAGGGCACCTACGAGCAGTACTTC	CASSLSGQGTYEQYF
.	TRBV20-1	.	TRBJ2-7	TGCAGTGCTCCGACTTCCTACGAGCAGTACTTC	CSAPTSYEQYF
TRBD2	TRBV7-9	.	TRBJ2-7	TGTGCCAGCAGCCTCCGGGCAGCGGGACGTCGGAACGAGCAGTACTTC	CASSLRAAGRRNEQYF
TRBD1	TRBV7-2	.	TRBJ1-1	TGTGCCAGCAGCCCCGGACAGGGGGCGAGGACTGAAGCTTTCTTT	CASSPGQGARTEAFF
TRBD2	TRBV6-5	.	TRBJ2-1	TGTGCCAGCAGCAGACTAGCGGGGCATCAGTTCTTC	CASSRLAGHQFF
.	TRBV30	once	TRBJ2-3	TGTGCCTGGAGTGGCGACAGAGTAGATACGCAGTATTTT	CAWSGDRVDTQYF
.	TRBV18	.	TRBJ2-7	TGTGCCAGCTCACCACTGTCGGTCTACGAGCAGTACTTC	CASSPLSVYEQYF
.	TRBV4-2	.	TRBJ1-1	TGTGCCAGCGGAAGGGGGGACACTGAAGCTTTCTTT	CASGRGDTEAFF
TRBD1	TRBV6-4	.	TRBJ1-5	TGTGCCAGCAGTCCGACAGGGTACAATCAGCCCCAGCATTTT	CASSPTGYNQPQHF
.	TRBV27	.	TRBJ2-7	TGTGCCAGCAGTTTAAGGGGCTACGAGCAGTACTTC	CASSLRGYEQYF
.	TRBV18	.	TRBJ2-3	TGTGCCAGCTCACCACCCGGGGCCCCCGCTGATACGCAGTATTTT	CASSPPGAPADTQYF
.	TRBV28	.	TRBJ1-3	TGTGCCAGCAGTTTGTCAGGTCGTAGCTCTGGAAACACCATATATTTT	CASSLSGRSSGNTIYF
.	TRBV28	.	TRBJ2-3	TGTGCCAGCGCAATCGGTAGTTCAGATACGCAGTATTTT	CASAIGSSDTQYF
TRBD1	TRBV9	once	TRBJ1-6	TGTGCCAGCAGCGCAGGGGGCGGCGGTAATTCACCCCTCCACTTT	CASSAGGGGNSPLHF
.	TRBV5-4	.	TRBJ2-1	TGTGCCAGCAGCGGACTGACTAGTGGGAGCTCCTACAATGAGCAGTTCTTC	CASSGLTSGSSYNEQFF
.	TRBV5-1	.	TRBJ1-5	TGCGCCAGCAGCGAAGGAACCGTCAATCAGCCCCAGCATTTT	CASSEGTVNQPQHF
TRBD1	TRBV28	few	TRBJ1-4	TGTGCCAGCAGCTCCGGGACAGTTAATGAAAAACTGTTTTTT	CASSSGTVNEKLFF
.	TRBV2	.	TRBJ2-7	TGTGCCAGCAGTGAAGGCCACAGCGTAGCCTCCTACGAGCAGTACTTC	CASSEGHSVASYEQYF
TRBD2	TRBV27	.	TRBJ2-3	TGTGCCAGCAGTTTAGTGCTAGCGGTTAGCACAGATACGCAGTATTTT	CASSLVLAVSTDTQYF
TRBD1	TRBV5-1	.	TRBJ2-7	TGCGCCAGCAGCCCATGGGACAGCGCCTACGAGCAGTACTTC	CASSPWDSAYEQYF
TRBD1	TRBV2	once	TRBJ1-5	TGTGCCAGCAGTATACAGGGGGCAGAGCAGCCCCAGCATTTT	CASSIQGAEQPQHF
TRBD1	TRBV5-1	.	TRBJ2-7	TGCGCCAGCAGCCAGTGGACAGGGTACGAGCAGTACTTC	CASSQWTGYEQYF
.	TRBV19	.	TRBJ1-2	TGTGCCAGTACAGTTGACAGGCCCGGCGTATCAGGCTATGGCTACACCTTC	CASTVDRPGVSGYGYTF
TRBD1	TRBV3-1/TRBV3-2	.	TRBJ2-7	TGTGCCAGCAGCCCGCCGACAGGGATCTACGAGCAGTACTTC	CASSPPTGIYEQYF
.	TRBV6-2/TRBV6-3	.	TRBJ1-4	TGTGCCAGCAGTTCATCCGGAAGGGCCTGGGAAAAACTGTTTTTT	CASSSSGRAWEKLFF
TRBD1	TRBV12-3/TRBV12-4	.	TRBJ1-2	TGTGCCAGCAGCTCCCGACAGGGAAATGGCTACACCTTC	CASSSRQGNGYTF
TRBD1	TRBV10-3	.	TRBJ2-3	TGTGCCATCACCGACAGGGCGGCAGATACGCAGTATTTT	CAITDRAADTQYF